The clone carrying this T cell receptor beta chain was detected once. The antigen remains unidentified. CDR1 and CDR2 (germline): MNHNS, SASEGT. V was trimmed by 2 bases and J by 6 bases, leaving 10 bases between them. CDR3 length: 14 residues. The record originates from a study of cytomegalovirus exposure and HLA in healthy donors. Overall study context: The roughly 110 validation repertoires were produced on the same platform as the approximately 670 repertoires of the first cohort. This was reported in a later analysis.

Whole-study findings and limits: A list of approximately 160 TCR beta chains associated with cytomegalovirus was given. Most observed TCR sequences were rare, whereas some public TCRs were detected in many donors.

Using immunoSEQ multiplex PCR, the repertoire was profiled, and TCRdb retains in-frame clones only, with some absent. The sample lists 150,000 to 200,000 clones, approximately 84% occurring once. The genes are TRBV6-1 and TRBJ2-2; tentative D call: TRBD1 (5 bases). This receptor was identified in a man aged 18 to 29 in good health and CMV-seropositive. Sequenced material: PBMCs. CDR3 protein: CASSELQGPGELFF. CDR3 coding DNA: TGTGCCAGCAGTGAATTGCAGGGTCCCGGGGAGCTGTTTTTT.